What follows are 30 T cell receptor beta chains derived from one specimen sequenced in a study of T cells in Graves' hyperthyroidism and ophthalmopathy. The investigators amplified TCR beta CDR3 regions from RNA transcripts. The HTBI primer set served for first-round RT-PCR of the TCR CDR3. TCRdb reanalysed the multiplex PCR reads using MiXCR and keeps one entry per CDR3 protein. Among 300,000 to 450,000 distinct CDR3 sequences listed, more than 12% were seen once. The source material was blood. Receptor source: a woman younger than 45 with Graves' ophthalmopathy.

For this clonotype: This may be a read error, as it is one base from a much larger clone. The chain is built from TRBV3-1 and TRBJ2-6; D uncertain. The V end lost 0 bases, the J end lost 0 bases, and 12 bases lay between the germline ends. The CDR3 length is 18 residues. The germline V gene has CDR1 LGHDT and CDR2 YNNKEL (reference sequence). This CDR3 reads CASSQEMQHPSGANVLTF. The CDR3 DNA sequence: TGTGCCAGCAGCCAAGAGATGCAGCACCCCTCTGGGGCCAACGTCCTGACTTTC.

The chain has TRBV20-1 and TRBJ2-5; 10 positions match TRBD2. Unmatched junction bases numbered 9, after V lost 1 base and J lost 7 bases. There are 15 residues in the CDR3. Germline-derived CDR1 and CDR2 are DFQATT and SNEGSKA (reference sequence). The CDR3 nucleotides are TGCAGTGCTAGAGCCCCAGCGGGGGGGCCAGGGACCCAGTACTTC. Amino acid sequence: CSARAPAGGPGTQYF.

The table lists this clonotype with many counts. The chain carries TRBV7-3 and TRBJ1-1, with 8 nucleotides matching TRBD1. CDR1 is SGHTA and CDR2 is FQGTGA in the germline V gene. CDR3 length: 15 residues. V was clipped by 4 bases and J by 1 base; unmatched bases: 5. The CDR3 coding sequence is TGTGCCAGCAGCTCGTCCGGGACAGGGAACACTGAAGCTTTCTTT. It translates to CASSSSGTGNTEAFF.

This clonotype was observed a single time. A much larger clonotype is one base distant, so this may be a read error. The chain is built from TRBV6-2 or TRBV6-3 and TRBJ2-1; TRBD2 matches 7 bases. The CDR3 contains 16 residues. The germline gives CDR1 MNHEY, CDR2 SVGEGT. V shed 2 bases and J 5 bases; nucleotides not matched to a gene: 9. The CDR3, as DNA: TGTGCCAGCAGTTACCCCACTAGCGAGGGTGACAATGAGCAGTTCTTC. This codes for CASSYPTSEGDNEQFF.

The chain uses TRBV11-3 and TRBJ2-7, with TRBD1 matching 9 bases. Per germline, CDR1 SGHNT and CDR2 YENEEA. The CDR3 runs 14 residues. Trimming cost V 5 bases and J 5 bases; bases outside gene matches: 7. DNA for the CDR3: TGTGCCAGCAGCAACCGGGACAGGGAGGACGAGCAGTACTTC. This encodes CASSNRDREDEQYF. The full variable domain, rest sourced from reference TRBV11-3 and TRBJ2-7, is EAGVVQSPRYKIIEKKQPVAFWCNPISGHNTLYWYLQNLGQGPELLIRYENEEAVDDSQLPKDRFSAERLKGVDSTLKIQPAELGDSAVYLCASSNRDREDEQYFGPGTRLTVT.

The rearrangement joins TRBV9 to TRBJ2-5; 9 nucleotides agree with TRBD2. CDR1 and CDR2 (germline): SGDLS, YYNGEE. The CDR3 totals 15 residues. Trimming at V came to 4 bases and at J to 5 bases, leaving 9 bases not matched to a gene. CDR3 sequence (DNA): TGTGCCAGCAGCCCGCGGGGGGGCGTTTTGGAGACCCAGTACTTC. This gives the protein CASSPRGGVLETQYF.

This clonotype was detected only once. V and J are TRBV12-3 or TRBV12-4 and TRBJ1-3; 10 bases map to TRBD1. This CDR3 comprises 16 residues. V shed 3 bases and J 2 bases; nucleotides not matched to a gene: 4. The CDR3 protein is CASSFPGQGTGNTIYF. In DNA, the CDR3 is TGTGCCAGCAGTTTCCCGGGACAGGGGACTGGAAACACCATATATTTT.

This clonotype has ten or more counts. This rearrangement joins TRBV7-2 to TRBJ2-1; maybe TRBD2 (5 bases). CDR1 is SGHTA, CDR2 FQGNSA, per germline. V was shortened by 1 base and J by 4 bases, with 11 bases between the two germline ends. CDR3 length: 15 residues. CDR3 in DNA: TGTGCCAGCAGCTTAGTTACCGGGGTATACAATGAGCAGTTCTTC. The encoded protein is CASSLVTGVYNEQFF.

This clonotype was picked up many times. The chain couples TRBV3-1 to TRBJ2-1; either TRBD1 or TRBD2 may supply D (6 bases each). The CDR3 is 16 residues long. Trimming took 0 bases from V and 5 from J, leaving 14 bases between them. Looked up from germline, CDR1 is LGHDT and CDR2 is YNNKEL (reference sequence). CDR3 sequence (DNA): TGTGCCAGCAGCCAAGATGGGGGGCCGGGAGACAATGAGCAGTTCTTC. Its translation is CASSQDGGPGDNEQFF.

This clonotype was observed many times. The chain links TRBV7-9 to TRBJ2-1; weak D call: TRBD2 (5 bases). Trimming removed 3 bases from V and 10 bases from J, with 10 bases in between. The V gene's germline CDR1 is SEHNR and CDR2 FQNEAQ (reference sequence). This CDR3 spans 12 amino acids. The chain's CDR3 is CASSLHGEEQFF. For the CDR3, the DNA is TGTGCCAGCAGCTTGCATGGGGAGGAGCAGTTCTTC.

The chain's CDR3 is CASSQTGANTGELFF. CDR3 nucleotide sequence: TGTGCCAGCAGTCAGACAGGGGCGAACACCGGGGAGCTGTTTTTT. This chain connects TRBV28 to TRBJ2-2, with TRBD1 matching over 8 bases. The length of the CDR3 is 15 residues. With V trimmed by 5 bases and J by 0 bases, 2 bases remained unmatched. The germline gives CDR1 MDHEN, CDR2 SYDVKM.

In its sample, this clonotype was seen many times. The V call is TRBV28, the J call TRBJ2-1; 7 bases are a match to TRBD2. Germline loops: CDR1 MDHEN, CDR2 SYDVKM. This CDR3 comprises 14 residues. Trimming at V came to 6 bases and at J to 7 bases, leaving 9 bases not matched to a gene. The CDR3 spells CASSLGGNRNEQFF. The CDR3 DNA reads TGTGCCAGCAGCCTCGGGGGGAACCGTAATGAGCAGTTCTTC.

This clonotype was seen at least ten times. The chain employs TRBV2 and TRBJ1-2, with D possibly being TRBD1 (6 bases). The V end was cut by 1 base, the J end by 7 bases, with 10 bases between. The length of the CDR3 is 13 residues. The V gene's germline CDR1 is SNHLY and CDR2 FYNNEI. The CDR3 reads CASSEDWDTGYTF. The CDR3 DNA is TGTGCCAGCAGTGAAGACTGGGACACTGGCTACACCTTC.

The CDR3 DNA follows: TGTGCCAGCAGCTTGGGGGACACAAGCCTTTATGGCTACACCTTC. Protein product: CASSLGDTSLYGYTF. This chain uses TRBV5-8 with TRBJ1-2; possible D gene TRBD1, 6 bases. Germline loops: CDR1 SGHTS, CDR2 YDEGEE. Trimming pared 0 bases from V and 5 bases from J, leaving 14 bases between. CDR3 size: 15 residues.

In this sample, this clonotype turned up a few times. V is TRBV18 and J is TRBJ1-3; D is unresolved. The V and J ends lost 3 bases and 0 bases respectively, with 9 bases between them. Germline assignment: CDR1 KGHSH and CDR2 LQKENI. This CDR3 comprises 15 residues. The CDR3 nucleotides are TGTGCCAGCTCACCGTTGGACGGCTCTGGAAACACCATATATTTT. It encodes CASSPLDGSGNTIYF.

This clonotype was detected ten times or more. This may be a read error: a much more frequent sequence differs by one nucleotide. The chain carries TRBV18 and TRBJ2-7; D remains ambiguous. CDR3 size: 12 residues. The germline gives CDR1 KGHSH, CDR2 LQKENI. V was trimmed by 8 bases and J by 5 bases, leaving 13 bases between them. In DNA, the CDR3 is TGTGCCAGCCCTCCCGGACGCGACGAGCAGTACTTC. Translation: CASPPGRDEQYF. The full variable domain, in which reference TRBV18 and TRBJ2-7 provide the parts outside the CDR3, is NAGVMQNPRHLVRRRGQEARLRCSPMKGHSHVYWYRQLPEEGLKFMVYLQKENIIDESGMPKERFSAEFPKEGPSILRIQQVVRGDSAAYFCASPPGRDEQYFGPGTRLTVT.

This clonotype was detected a few times. The chain is built from TRBV7-9 and TRBJ1-5, with D perhaps TRBD1 (5 bases). Trimming took off 7 bases at V and 3 bases at J, with 10 bases between the two ends. CDR1 is SEHNR and CDR2 is FQNEAQ in the germline V gene (reference sequence). This CDR3 has 13 amino acids. CDR3 sequence reads: CASTRDSNQPQHF. Written as DNA, the CDR3 is TGTGCCAGCACCCGGGACTCCAATCAGCCCCAGCATTTT.

The chain employs TRBV28 and TRBJ2-1; D uncertain. CDR1 and CDR2 (germline): MDHEN, SYDVKM. Trimming took 7 bases from V and 0 from J, leaving 10 bases between them. There are 14 residues in the CDR3. CDR3 loop: CASNRQSSYNEQFF. CDR3 DNA: TGTGCCAGCAATCGACAAAGCTCCTACAATGAGCAGTTCTTC. Supplemented by reference TRBV28 and TRBJ2-1, the full variable domain reads DVKVTQSSRYLVKRTGEKVFLECVQDMDHENMFWYRQDPGLGLRLIYFSYDVKMKEKGDIPEGYSVSREKKERFSLILESASTNQTSMYLCASNRQSSYNEQFFGPGTRLTVL.

This clonotype was observed many times. CDR3 DNA: TGTGCCAGCAGCGCGCCCCATGACAGGGCTGTAGGCTACACCTTC. Protein sequence: CASSAPHDRAVGYTF. The chain joins TRBV9 to TRBJ1-2, with TRBD1 matching over 7 bases. The CDR3 contains 15 residues. V lost 3 bases to trimming and J lost 8 bases; unmatched junction nucleotides: 13. Germline assignment: CDR1 SGDLS and CDR2 YYNGEE.

The chain recombines TRBV18 with TRBJ2-1; D uncertain. CDR1 and CDR2 (germline): KGHSH, LQKENI. This CDR3 spans 15 amino acids. With 3 bases removed from V and 4 bases from J, the gap between germline ends came to 13 bases. CDR3 nucleotide sequence: TGTGCCAGCTCACCTTCCTGGCATTCGTACAATGAGCAGTTCTTC. It specifies CASSPSWHSYNEQFF.

This clonotype has just a few counts. The chain employs TRBV5-4 and TRBJ2-2; maybe TRBD2 (6 bases). The V gene lost 2 bases and the J gene lost 7 bases, with 15 bases spanning the gap. The germline V gene encodes CDR1 SGHNT and CDR2 YYREEE (reference sequence). This CDR3 has 15 amino acids. This CDR3 reads CASSLEDGGIGELFF. CDR3 nucleotide sequence: TGTGCCAGCAGCTTAGAGGACGGGGGAATCGGGGAGCTGTTTTTT. The whole variable domain, remainder taken from reference TRBV5-4 and TRBJ2-2, is ETGVTQSPTHLIKTRGQQVTLRCSSQSGHNTVSWYQQALGQGPQFIFQYYREEENGRGNFPPRFSGLQFPNYSSELNVNALELDDSALYLCASSLEDGGIGELFFGEGSRLTVL.

This clonotype occurred once. The chain has TRBV6-2 or TRBV6-3 and TRBJ1-6; D unclear. The V and J ends lost 6 bases and 8 bases respectively, with 11 bases between them. The CDR3 runs to 13 residues. The germline gives CDR1 MNHEY, CDR2 SVGEGT. CDR3 in amino acids: CASRQTWDSPLHF. The CDR3 nucleotides read TGTGCCAGCAGACAAACATGGGATTCACCCCTCCACTTT.

The chain carries TRBV7-2 and TRBJ2-1; 10 bases fit TRBD2. CDR1 SGHTA and CDR2 FQGNSA come from the germline V gene. This CDR3 region has 15 residues. V lost 6 bases to trimming and J lost 6 bases; unmatched junction nucleotides: 8. The CDR3 spells CASSNRERGGNEQFF. As DNA, the CDR3 is TGTGCCAGCAGTAACAGGGAGCGGGGGGGCAATGAGCAGTTCTTC.

The table lists this clonotype with many counts. The chain couples TRBV7-2 to TRBJ2-7; 8 nucleotides line up with TRBD2. Trimming at V came to 6 bases and at J to 0 bases, leaving 7 bases not matched to a gene. The germline CDR1 and CDR2 sequences are SGHTA and FQGNSA. This CDR3 spans 15 amino acids. The CDR3 protein is CASSRSGVDSYEQYF. CDR3 DNA: TGTGCCAGCAGTCGTAGCGGGGTCGACTCCTACGAGCAGTACTTC. The complete variable domain, with remaining parts taken from reference TRBV7-2 and TRBJ2-7, reads GAGVSQSPSNKVTEKGKDVELRCDPISGHTALYWYRQSLGQGLEFLIYFQGNSAPDKSGLPSDRFSAERTGGSVSTLTIQRTQQEDSAVYLCASSRSGVDSYEQYFGPGTRLTVT.

The genes are TRBV29-1 and TRBJ1-1, with D hard to call. The CDR3 is 11 residues long. V was clipped by 3 bases and J by 1 base, with 3 bases between them. CDR1 SQVTM and CDR2 ANQGSEA come from the germline V gene. The CDR3 DNA is TGCAGCGTTGAGCAGAACACTGAAGCTTTCTTT. Its translation is CSVEQNTEAFF.

This clonotype was picked up many times. The chain is built from TRBV5-1 and TRBJ1-1, with TRBD1 matching over 9 bases. CDR1 is SGHRS, CDR2 YFSETQ, per germline. Germline trimming cut 1 base from V and 11 bases from J; bases unmatched to any gene: 6. The CDR3 is made up of 13 amino acids. The CDR3 loop is CASSLTGTGYAFF. DNA of the CDR3: TGCGCCAGCAGCTTGACCGGGACAGGGTATGCTTTCTTT.

This clonotype was picked up many times. The V call is TRBV30, the J call TRBJ2-7, with 9 bases fitting TRBD1. The V segment lost 4 bases and the J segment 7 bases; nucleotides outside the gene matches: 8. The CDR3 contains 13 residues. From germline, CDR1 is GTSNPN and CDR2 SVGIG (reference sequence). The CDR3 loop reads CAWKTGGIGEQYF. The CDR3 DNA sequence: TGTGCCTGGAAGACAGGGGGAATCGGGGAGCAGTACTTC.

This clonotype was recorded many times. The chain recombines TRBV6-1 with TRBJ1-2; D gene ambiguous. V lost 6 bases to trimming and J lost 1 base, with 15 bases between them. The CDR3 spans 15 residues. Per germline, CDR1 MNHNS and CDR2 SASEGT. CDR3 DNA sequence: TGTGCCAGCAGATTACGGGAGATGAGTAACTATGGCTACACCTTC. As protein: CASRLREMSNYGYTF.

This clonotype was found many times. This sequence joins TRBV10-3 and TRBJ1-1; D ambiguous. Germline CDR1 and CDR2: ENHRY and SYGVKD. Between the trimmed V and J ends, which lost 6 bases and 1 base, there was a span of 9 bases. The CDR3 has 13 amino acids. The CDR3 reads CAISLSGNTEAFF. The CDR3 nucleotides are TGTGCCATCAGCCTTTCAGGGAACACTGAAGCTTTCTTT.

This clonotype occurred many times. The CDR3 DNA is TGTGCCAGCAGTTTCTGGACAGGGATCTCTGGCTACACCTTC. The encoded protein is CASSFWTGISGYTF. The V and J genes are TRBV12-3 or TRBV12-4 and TRBJ1-2, with TRBD1 identical over 8 bases. The CDR3 loop spans 14 amino acids. J lost 7 bases, V lost 3 bases, and 7 bases had no gene match.